These T cell receptor beta chains were read from a single sample in a study of beta chain features in type 1 diabetes. Sequencing used immunoSEQ multiplex PCR; TCRdb keeps in-frame clones, though not all of them. This sample has some 370,000 clones, with 8% to 10% found just once. Sequenced material: central memory CD4+ T cells from blood. The receptors come from a man aged 30 to 45 with type 1 diabetes. Each CDR3 is given with its conserved first and last residue. The D gene is left open where the match is weak. Size tells how often a clone was seen (once, few, many) or the class of an expanded clone, and some rows leave it out.

>TRBV28|.|TRBJ1-4|.
TGTGCCAGCGTTCGATCAACTAATGAAAAACTGTTTTTT
CASVRSTNEKLFF
>TRBV6-1|few|TRBJ1-2|.
TGTGCCAGCAGTGAATGGACAGTTAACTATGGCTACACCTTC
CASSEWTVNYGYTF
>TRBV7-2|few|TRBJ2-7|TRBD1
TGTGCCAGCAGCTCAAGACAGGGATTCCACTCCTACGAGCAGTACTTC
CASSSRQGFHSYEQYF
>TRBV7-2|.|TRBJ2-7|.
TGTGCCAGCACCAGGGAGATTGGGAACTACGAGCAGTACTTC
CASTREIGNYEQYF
>TRBV7-2|many|TRBJ2-7|.
TGTGCCAGCAGTCCCCTTTCCTCCTACGAGCAGTACTTC
CASSPLSSYEQYF
>TRBV7-2|few|TRBJ1-5|.
TGTGCCAGCAGCTTATACAGCGGACTAAAGGACGATCAGCCCCAGCATTTT
CASSLYSGLKDDQPQHF
>TRBV5-1|few|TRBJ2-7|.
TGCGCCAGCAGCTTGGAAGGGTCGCACTACGAGCAGTACTTC
CASSLEGSHYEQYF
>TRBV7-9|few|TRBJ2-4|.
TGTGCCAGCAGCTACACACGGCTTGGGAACCGAAACATTCAGTACTTC
CASSYTRLGNRNIQYF
>TRBV6-1|.|TRBJ2-2|.
TGTGCCTCCGCCCGGGGGCAGGGCCGGGCCGGGGAGCTGTTTTTT
CASARGQGRAGELFF
>TRBV6-5|few|TRBJ1-5|.
TGTGCCAGCAGTTACTCCGGCGATCAGCCCCAGCATTTT
CASSYSGDQPQHF
>TRBV5-1|few|TRBJ2-5|.
TGCGCCAGCAGCTTGGCCGTCAAACCGGGAGAGACCCAGTACTTC
CASSLAVKPGETQYF
>TRBV5-4|.|TRBJ2-1|TRBD2
TGTGCCAGCAGCGGTCGGGCTAGCGGAATGTACAATGAGCAGTTCTTC
CASSGRASGMYNEQFF
>TRBV7-9|few|TRBJ2-6|.
TGTGCCAGCAGCCTGGCAGGCAGGGGCCGCTCTGGGGCCAACGTCCTGACTTTC
CASSLAGRGRSGANVLTF
>TRBV2|many|TRBJ2-3|TRBD1
TGTGCCAGCAGTCCGCAGGGGGCAGGTACAGATACGCAGTATTTT
CASSPQGAGTDTQYF
>TRBV7-2|.|TRBJ2-3|.
TGTGCCAGCAGCCAAGATACAGGATATACGCAGTATTTT
CASSQDTGYTQYF
>TRBV13|.|TRBJ1-3|.
TGTGCCAGCAGCTTAGGTGTGCGGGTGGGCAGCAGCTCTGGAAACACCATATATTTT
CASSLGVRVGSSSGNTIYF
>TRBV4-2|few|TRBJ2-5|.
TGTGCCAGCAGCCGCCTTAGAGAGGAGACCCAGTACTTC
CASSRLREETQYF
>TRBV28|few|TRBJ2-4|.
TGTGCCAGCAGTTTGGCCCCGGTGTGGGAAAACATTCAGTACTTC
CASSLAPVWENIQYF
>TRBV7-9|few|TRBJ2-3|TRBD2
TGTGCCAGCAGCTTGAGCGGGAGTAGGACAGATACGCAGTATTTT
CASSLSGSRTDTQYF
>TRBV5-6|many|TRBJ1-1|.
TGTGCCAGCAGCTGGTCTACAGGTGAAGCTTTCTTT
CASSWSTGEAFF
>TRBV11-2|.|TRBJ2-5|.
TGTGCCAGCAGCCACGGGGCTTTCCAAGAGACCCAGTACTTC
CASSHGAFQETQYF
>TRBV28|.|TRBJ1-2|.
TGTGCCAGCAGAAGAGGTGGCTACACCTTC
CASRRGGYTF
>TRBV5-4|few|TRBJ1-2|.
TGTGCCAGCAGCTTGGAAAGTCAGGGTGGCTATGGCTACACCTTC
CASSLESQGGYGYTF
>TRBV19|few|TRBJ2-5|.
TGTGCCAGTAGTACAGGACGGATCCTCCAAGAGACCCAGTACTTC
CASSTGRILQETQYF
>TRBV28|many|TRBJ1-1|.
TGTGCCAGCTTTAATGACACCCTAAATGAAGCTTTCTTT
CASFNDTLNEAFF
>TRBV2|many|TRBJ2-5|TRBD1
TGTGCCAGCAGTTCCCGAAGGGGGGACAGGGGTCAAGAGACCCAGTACTTC
CASSSRRGDRGQETQYF
>TRBV6-1|few|TRBJ2-7|.
TGTGCCAGCAGCCAACAGGGCAGTAAGTCCCACGAGCAGTACTTC
CASSQQGSKSHEQYF
>TRBV27|.|TRBJ2-5|.
TGTGCCAGCAGCTACCGGGACTCCGAAGAGACCCAGTACTTC
CASSYRDSEETQYF
>TRBV14|many|TRBJ1-3|.
TGTGCCAGCAGCCACCAGGGAAACACCATATATTTT
CASSHQGNTIYF
>TRBV18|.|TRBJ2-3|TRBD1
TGTGCCAGCTCACCACCGACAGGGGCAAGCACAGATACGCAGTATTTT
CASSPPTGASTDTQYF
>TRBV5-8|few|TRBJ1-4|.
TGTGCCAGCAGCTTGGGCGGGCCCCTAAATGAAAAACTGTTTTTT
CASSLGGPLNEKLFF
>TRBV13|.|TRBJ2-1|.
TGTGCCAGCAGCCCAAATCAACCCAGCTCCTACAATGAGCAGTTCTTC
CASSPNQPSSYNEQFF
>TRBV6-5|few|TRBJ2-7|TRBD1
TGTGCCAGCAGTTACTCGACAGGACAGGGGGCGGGAGAGCAGTACTTC
CASSYSTGQGAGEQYF
>TRBV19|few|TRBJ2-5|TRBD2
TGTGCCAGTAGCGGTACTAGCGGGAGCCGGGAGACCCAGTACTTC
CASSGTSGSRETQYF
>TRBV7-3|few|TRBJ2-1|TRBD2
TGTGCCAGCAGCTTAACGGTGCAAAGCGGGAGACAGAACAATGAGCAGTTCTTC
CASSLTVQSGRQNNEQFF
>TRBV6-1|.|TRBJ2-2|TRBD1
TGTGCCAGCAGTGGATCCGGGACAGGGGACGGGGAGCTGTTTTTT
CASSGSGTGDGELFF
>TRBV7-2|.|TRBJ2-7|TRBD2
TGTGCCAGCAGCTTAGCTTCCGCTAGCGGGAGATTGCAGCAGTACTTC
CASSLASASGRLQQYF
>TRBV2|.|TRBJ2-1|TRBD2
TGTGCCAGCAGTGCCACTAGCGGGTACAATGAGCAGTTCTTC
CASSATSGYNEQFF
>TRBV18|few|TRBJ2-1|TRBD2
TGTGCCAGCTCACCCCTCACTAGCGGGAGTGAGGGGCAGTTCTTC
CASSPLTSGSEGQFF
>TRBV7-2|.|TRBJ2-2|.
TGTGCCAGCAGCTTAGCGGCGCAGGGTGAACACACCGGGGAGCTGTTTTTT
CASSLAAQGEHTGELFF
>TRBV6-6|few|TRBJ2-3|.
TGTGCCAGCAGTTACCCGTGGGGCCAAGATACGCAGTATTTT
CASSYPWGQDTQYF
>TRBV6-6|.|TRBJ1-1|.
TGTGCCAGCAGTGGGGGACGGTACACTGAAGCTTTCTTT
CASSGGRYTEAFF
>TRBV18|few|TRBJ2-2|.
TGTGCCAGCTCACCATCTCAACCCGAGGCCGGGGAGCTGTTTTTT
CASSPSQPEAGELFF
>TRBV7-2|.|TRBJ2-5|.
TGTGCCAGCAGCTTAGATGGACCCAACGGAGGGACCCAGTACTTC
CASSLDGPNGGTQYF
>TRBV5-1|.|TRBJ2-5|.
TGCGCCAGCTGTCGAGGCGGTACTCAAGAGACCCAGTACTTC
CASCRGGTQETQYF
>TRBV29-1|.|TRBJ2-2|TRBD2
TGCAGCGTTGGGGGGACTAGCGGGAACACCGGGGAGCTGTTTTTT
CSVGGTSGNTGELFF
>TRBV25-1|few|TRBJ2-6|TRBD1
TGTGCCAGCAGTGAATCCCCAGGGGGCTCTGGGGCCAACGTCCTGACTTTC
CASSESPGGSGANVLTF
>TRBV5-4|many|TRBJ1-4|TRBD1
TGTGCCAGCAGCTTGGCTGGGACAGGGGGGAAACTGTTTTTT
CASSLAGTGGKLFF
>TRBV6-5|.|TRBJ1-1|.
TGTGCCAGCAGGAGGGCGAGTAAGAACACTGAAGCTTTCTTT
CASRRASKNTEAFF
>TRBV19|.|TRBJ1-1|TRBD1
TGTGCCAGTAGTTGGGACAGGGGGCCGGCTGAAGCTTTCTTT
CASSWDRGPAEAFF
>TRBV19|.|TRBJ2-1|TRBD2
TGTGCCAGTACCCCGACTAGCGGGAGTCACAATGAGCAGTTCTTC
CASTPTSGSHNEQFF
>TRBV27|few|TRBJ2-7|TRBD1
TGTGCCAGCAGTTTGTTCGGGACAGGGGGCCTCGAGCAGTACTTC
CASSLFGTGGLEQYF
>TRBV5-1|.|TRBJ1-4|.
TGCGCCAGCAGCTTGGCCGGAGGGGTTAACGAAAAACTGTTTTTT
CASSLAGGVNEKLFF
>TRBV7-2|.|TRBJ2-7|.
TGTGCCAGCAGCGCCGGGACCAACTACGAGCAGTACTTC
CASSAGTNYEQYF
>TRBV28|few|TRBJ1-2|.
TGTGCCAGCAGTTTTGGGGGCGAAGAAGATGGCTACACCTTC
CASSFGGEEDGYTF
>TRBV7-6|few|TRBJ1-1|TRBD1
TGTGCCAGCAGCCCTCGGACAGGGATGAACACTGAAGCTTTCTTT
CASSPRTGMNTEAFF
>TRBV5-1|many|TRBJ2-3|.
TGCGCCAGCAGCTTGGCCGAAGCTAGCACAGATACGCAGTATTTT
CASSLAEASTDTQYF
>TRBV27|few|TRBJ2-7|TRBD2
TGTGCCAGCAGTTCCATGATTAGCGGGAGAGACGAGCAGTACTTC
CASSSMISGRDEQYF
>TRBV7-6|few|TRBJ2-3|.
TGTGCCAGCAGCTTAGCCGTTTCTAGCGCCAGCACAGATACGCAGTATTTT
CASSLAVSSASTDTQYF